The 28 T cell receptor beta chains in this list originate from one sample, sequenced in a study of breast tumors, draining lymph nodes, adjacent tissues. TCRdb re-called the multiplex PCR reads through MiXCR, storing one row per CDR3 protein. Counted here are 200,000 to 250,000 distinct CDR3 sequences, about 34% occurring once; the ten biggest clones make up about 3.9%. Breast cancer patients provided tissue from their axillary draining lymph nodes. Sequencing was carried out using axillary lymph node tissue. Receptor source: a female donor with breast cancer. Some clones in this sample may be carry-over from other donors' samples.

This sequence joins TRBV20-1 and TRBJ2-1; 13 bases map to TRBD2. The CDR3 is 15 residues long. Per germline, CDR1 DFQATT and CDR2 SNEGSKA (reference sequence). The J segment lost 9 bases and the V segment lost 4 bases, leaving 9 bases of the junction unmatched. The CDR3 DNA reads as TGCAGTGCTATCGGGACTAGCGGGACAGTGTGTGAGCAGTTCTTC. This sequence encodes CSAIGTSGTVCEQFF.

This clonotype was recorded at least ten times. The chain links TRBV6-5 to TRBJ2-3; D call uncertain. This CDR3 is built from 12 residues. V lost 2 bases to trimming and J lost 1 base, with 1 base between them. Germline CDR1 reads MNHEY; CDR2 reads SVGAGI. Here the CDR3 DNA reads TGTGCCAGCAGTTACGGCACAGATACGCAGTATTTT. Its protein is CASSYGTDTQYF.

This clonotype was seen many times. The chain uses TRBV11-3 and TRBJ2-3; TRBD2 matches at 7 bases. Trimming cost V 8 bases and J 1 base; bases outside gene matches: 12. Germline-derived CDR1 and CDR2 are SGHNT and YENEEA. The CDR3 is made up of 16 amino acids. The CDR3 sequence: CASGPLSGKRTDTQYF. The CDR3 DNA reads TGTGCCAGCGGCCCTCTGAGCGGGAAACGCACAGATACGCAGTATTTT.

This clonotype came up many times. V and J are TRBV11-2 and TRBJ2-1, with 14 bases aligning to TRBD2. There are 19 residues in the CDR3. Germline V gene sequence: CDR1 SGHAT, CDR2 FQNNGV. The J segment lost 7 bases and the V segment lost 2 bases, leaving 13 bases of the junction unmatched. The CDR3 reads CASSLRLTSGRALANEQFF. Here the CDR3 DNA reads TGTGCCAGCAGCTTAAGGTTGACTAGCGGGAGGGCCCTCGCGAATGAGCAGTTCTTC.

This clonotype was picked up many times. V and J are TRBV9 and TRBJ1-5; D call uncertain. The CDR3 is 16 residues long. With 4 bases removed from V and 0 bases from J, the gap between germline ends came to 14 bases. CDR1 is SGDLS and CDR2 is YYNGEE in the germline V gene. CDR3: CASSLRTAYSNQPQHF. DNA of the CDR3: TGTGCCAGCAGCCTACGGACGGCGTATAGCAATCAGCCCCAGCATTTT.

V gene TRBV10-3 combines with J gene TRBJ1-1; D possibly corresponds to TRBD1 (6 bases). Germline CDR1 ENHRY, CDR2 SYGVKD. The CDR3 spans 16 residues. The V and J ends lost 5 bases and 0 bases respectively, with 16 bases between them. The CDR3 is CAISRQGLAMNTEAFF. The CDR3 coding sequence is TGTGCCATCAGTAGGCAGGGGTTAGCGATGAACACTGAAGCTTTCTTT.

The chain's CDR3 is CASSLARGTHRRETQYF. As DNA, the CDR3 is TGCGCCAGCAGCTTGGCCCGGGGCACCCACCGGCGAGAGACCCAGTACTTC. The J gene is TRBJ2-5, the V gene TRBV5-1; D might be TRBD1 or TRBD2, each matching 5 bases. This CDR3 has 17 residues. V was shortened by 0 bases and J by 4 bases, with 19 bases between the two germline ends. The germline CDR1 and CDR2 sequences are SGHRS and YFSETQ.

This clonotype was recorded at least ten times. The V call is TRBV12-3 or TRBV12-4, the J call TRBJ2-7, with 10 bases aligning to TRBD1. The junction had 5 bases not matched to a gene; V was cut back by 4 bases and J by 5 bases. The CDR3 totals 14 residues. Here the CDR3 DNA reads TGTGCCAGCAGTTCGACCGGGACAGGGGACGAGCAGTACTTC. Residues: CASSSTGTGDEQYF.

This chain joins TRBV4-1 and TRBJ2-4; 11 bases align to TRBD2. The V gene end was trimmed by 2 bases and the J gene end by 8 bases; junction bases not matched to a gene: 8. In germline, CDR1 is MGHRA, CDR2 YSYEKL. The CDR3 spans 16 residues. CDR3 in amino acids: CASSQLLAGGEDIQYF. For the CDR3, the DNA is TGCGCCAGCAGCCAATTGCTAGCGGGAGGTGAGGACATTCAGTACTTC.

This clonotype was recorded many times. CDR3 DNA: TGTGCCAGCAGCTTAGATCCTAGCGGGAGCACAGATACGCAGTATTTT. Protein product: CASSLDPSGSTDTQYF. The chain joins TRBV7-8 to TRBJ2-3, with 8 positions matching TRBD2. J lost 0 bases, V lost 1 base, and 3 bases had no gene match. Looked up from germline, CDR1 is SGHVS and CDR2 is FQNEAQ. CDR3 length: 16 residues.

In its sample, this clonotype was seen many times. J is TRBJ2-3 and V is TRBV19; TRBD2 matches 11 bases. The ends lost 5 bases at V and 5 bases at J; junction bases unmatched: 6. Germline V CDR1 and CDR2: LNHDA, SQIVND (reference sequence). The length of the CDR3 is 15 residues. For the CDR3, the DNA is TGTGCCAGTAGTCCCCTAGCGGGGGGAAAAGATACGCAGTATTTT. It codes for CASSPLAGGKDTQYF.

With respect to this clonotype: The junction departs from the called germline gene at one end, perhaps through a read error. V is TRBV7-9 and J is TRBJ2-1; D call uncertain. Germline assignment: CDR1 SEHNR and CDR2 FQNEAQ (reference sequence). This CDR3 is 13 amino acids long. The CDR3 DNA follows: TGTACCAGCAGCTTGGTTGGTGGCTATGAGCAGTTCTTC. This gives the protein CTSSLVGGYEQFF. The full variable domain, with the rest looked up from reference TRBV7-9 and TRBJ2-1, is DTGVSQNPRHKITKRGQNVTFRCDPISEHNRLYWYRQTLGQGPEFLTYFQNEAQLEKSRLLSDRFSAERPKGSFSTLEIQRTEQGDSAMYLCTSSLVGGYEQFFGPGTRLTVL.

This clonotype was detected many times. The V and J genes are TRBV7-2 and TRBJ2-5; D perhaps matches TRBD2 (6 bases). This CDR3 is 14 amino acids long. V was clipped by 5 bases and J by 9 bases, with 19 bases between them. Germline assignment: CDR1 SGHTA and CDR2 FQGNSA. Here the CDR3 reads CASSPGLGGMAQYF. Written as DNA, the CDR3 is TGTGCCAGCAGCCCGGGACTGGGTGGGATGGCCCAGTACTTC.

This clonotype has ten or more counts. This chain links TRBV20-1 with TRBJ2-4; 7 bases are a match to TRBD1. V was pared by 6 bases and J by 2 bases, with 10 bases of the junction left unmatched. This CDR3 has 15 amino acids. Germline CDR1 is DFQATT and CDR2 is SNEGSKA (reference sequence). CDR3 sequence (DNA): TGCAGTGCGCCAGACCAGACAGGGACCAAAAACATTCAGTACTTC. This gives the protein CSAPDQTGTKNIQYF.

The CDR3 sequence: CSVVGLAGKIEQYF. The CDR3 region has the DNA TGCAGCGTAGTGGGACTAGCGGGAAAGATCGAGCAGTACTTC. This chain links TRBV29-1 with TRBJ2-7; 13 bases are a match to TRBD2. Germline V gene sequence: CDR1 SQVTM, CDR2 ANQGSEA. The trim removed 6 bases at V and 6 bases at J, leaving 8 bases unmatched. The CDR3 is made up of 14 amino acids.

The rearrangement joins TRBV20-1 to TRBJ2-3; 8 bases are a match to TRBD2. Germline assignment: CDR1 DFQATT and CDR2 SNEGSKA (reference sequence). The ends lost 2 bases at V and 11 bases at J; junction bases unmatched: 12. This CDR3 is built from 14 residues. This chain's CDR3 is CSARREGLDGEQYF. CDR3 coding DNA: TGCAGTGCTAGACGGGAGGGCCTGGACGGTGAGCAGTATTTT.

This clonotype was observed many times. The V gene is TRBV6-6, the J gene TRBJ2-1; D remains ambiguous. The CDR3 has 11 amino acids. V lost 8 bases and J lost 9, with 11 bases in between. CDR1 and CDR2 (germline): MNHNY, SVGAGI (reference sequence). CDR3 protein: CASGLDVEQFF. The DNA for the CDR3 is TGTGCCAGCGGGCTAGATGTTGAGCAGTTCTTC.

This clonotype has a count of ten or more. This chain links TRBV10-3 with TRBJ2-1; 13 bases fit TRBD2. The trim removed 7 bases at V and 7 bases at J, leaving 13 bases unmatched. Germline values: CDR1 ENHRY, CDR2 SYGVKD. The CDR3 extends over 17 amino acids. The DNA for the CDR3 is TGTGCCATCAAAGAGAGACTAGCGGGGGGCCTAGGGAATGAGCAGTTCTTC. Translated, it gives CAIKERLAGGLGNEQFF.

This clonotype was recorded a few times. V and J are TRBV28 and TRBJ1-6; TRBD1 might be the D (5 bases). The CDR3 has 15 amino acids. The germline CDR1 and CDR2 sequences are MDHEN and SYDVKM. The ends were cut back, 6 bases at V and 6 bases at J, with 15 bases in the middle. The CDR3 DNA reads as TGTGCCAGCAGCCCAACAGGCGTTTTTAATTCACCCCTCCACTTT. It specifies CASSPTGVFNSPLHF.

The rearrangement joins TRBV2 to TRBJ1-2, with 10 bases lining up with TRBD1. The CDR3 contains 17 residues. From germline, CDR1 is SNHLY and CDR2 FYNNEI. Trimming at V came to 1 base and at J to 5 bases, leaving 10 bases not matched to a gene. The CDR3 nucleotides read TGTGCCAGCAGTGAAGTAGGGGGGACAGGGGAGTTTTATGGCTACACCTTC. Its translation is CASSEVGGTGEFYGYTF.

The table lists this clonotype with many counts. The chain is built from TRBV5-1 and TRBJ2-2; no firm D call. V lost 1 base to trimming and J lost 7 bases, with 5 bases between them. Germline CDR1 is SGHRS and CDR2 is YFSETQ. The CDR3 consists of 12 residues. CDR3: CASSLFSGELFF. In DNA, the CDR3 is TGCGCCAGCAGCTTGTTCAGCGGGGAGCTGTTTTTT.

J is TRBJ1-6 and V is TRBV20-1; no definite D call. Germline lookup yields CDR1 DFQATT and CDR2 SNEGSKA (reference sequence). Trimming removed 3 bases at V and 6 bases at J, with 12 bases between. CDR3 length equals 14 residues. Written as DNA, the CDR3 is TGCAGTGCTAGTCCTCCCGGACGTAATTCACCCCTCCACTTT. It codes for CSASPPGRNSPLHF.

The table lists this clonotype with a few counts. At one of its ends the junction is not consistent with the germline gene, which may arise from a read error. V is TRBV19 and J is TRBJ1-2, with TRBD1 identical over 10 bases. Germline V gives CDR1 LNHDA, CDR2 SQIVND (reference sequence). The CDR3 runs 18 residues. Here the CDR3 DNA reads TGTGCCAGTAGTCCTATAGTGTTGAGGGACAGGGGCCACTATGGCTCCACCTTC. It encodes CASSPIVLRDRGHYGSTF. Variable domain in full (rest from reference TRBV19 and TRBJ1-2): DGGITQSPKYLFRKEGQNVTLSCEQNLNHDAMYWYRQDPGQGLRLIYYSQIVNDFQKGDIAEGYSVSREKKESFPLTVTSAQKNPTAFYLCASSPIVLRDRGHYGSTFGSGTRLTVV.

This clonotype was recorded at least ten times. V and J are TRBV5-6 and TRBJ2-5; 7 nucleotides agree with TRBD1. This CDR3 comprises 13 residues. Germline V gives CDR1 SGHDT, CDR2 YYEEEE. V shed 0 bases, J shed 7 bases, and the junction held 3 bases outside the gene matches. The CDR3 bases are TGTGCCAGCAGCTTGGCCGAGGGGGCGACCCAGTACTTC. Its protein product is CASSLAEGATQYF. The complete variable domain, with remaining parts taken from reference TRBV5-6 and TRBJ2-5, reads DAGVTQSPTHLIKTRGQQVTLRCSPKSGHDTVSWYQQALGQGPQFIFQYYEEEERQRGNFPDRFSGHQFPNYSSELNVNALLLGDSALYLCASSLAEGATQYFGPGTRLLVL.

In DNA form, the CDR3 reads TGTGCCAGCAGCTTGCCAGGCCAGGGCGACACCGGGGAGCTGTTTTTT. This encodes CASSLPGQGDTGELFF. The V call is TRBV5-4, the J call TRBJ2-2; D perhaps matches TRBD1 (5 bases). The CDR3 contains 16 residues. Germline V lookup: CDR1 SGHNT, CDR2 YYREEE (reference sequence). V lost 1 base and J lost 3, with 13 bases in between. Filled out from reference TRBV5-4 and TRBJ2-2, the complete variable domain reads ETGVTQSPTHLIKTRGQQVTLRCSSQSGHNTVSWYQQALGQGPQFIFQYYREEENGRGNFPPRFSGLQFPNYSSELNVNALELDDSALYLCASSLPGQGDTGELFFGEGSRLTVL.

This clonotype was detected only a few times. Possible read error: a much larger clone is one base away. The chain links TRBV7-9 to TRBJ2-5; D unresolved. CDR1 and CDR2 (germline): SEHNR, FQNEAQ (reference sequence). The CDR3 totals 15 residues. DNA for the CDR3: TGTGCCAGCAGCATCACCCCGGCCCTCCAAGAGACCCAGCACTTC. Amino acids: CASSITPALQETQHF.

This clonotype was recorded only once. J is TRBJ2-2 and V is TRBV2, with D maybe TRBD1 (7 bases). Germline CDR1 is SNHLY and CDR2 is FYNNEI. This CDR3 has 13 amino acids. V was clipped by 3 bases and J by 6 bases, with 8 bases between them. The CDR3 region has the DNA TGTGCCAGCAGTGACAGGGGGGCCGGGGAGCTGTTTTTT. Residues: CASSDRGAGELFF.

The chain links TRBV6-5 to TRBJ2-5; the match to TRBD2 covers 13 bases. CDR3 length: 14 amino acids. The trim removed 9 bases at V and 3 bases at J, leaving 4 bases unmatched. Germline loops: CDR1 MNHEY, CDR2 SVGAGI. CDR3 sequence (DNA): TGTGCCAGAAGACTAGCGGGGGGAAAAGAGACCCAGTACTTC. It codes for CARRLAGGKETQYF.